The text below deals with one T cell receptor (beta chain). This entry belongs to a study of shared clonotypes between healthy human individuals. The data were produced by immunoSEQ multiplex PCR, yet TCRdb's version contains in-frame clones alone and is incomplete. This table holds about 1.1 million clones, 70% to 80% found once. Trimming at V came to 5 bases and at J to 9 bases, leaving 7 bases not matched to a gene. CDR3 length: 14 residues. The V gene's germline CDR1 is SGHTA and CDR2 FQGNSA. V is TRBV7-2 and J is TRBJ2-7; 13 bases line up with TRBD2. The clonotype originates from a man younger than 35 in good health. Some clones in this sample may be carry-over from other donors' samples. Source material: memory CD4+ T cells from PBMCs. Subset: CD45RA-negative fraction. The CDR3 region has the DNA TGTGCCAGCAGCCAAGGACTAGCGGGAGAAACGCAGTACTTC. The encoded protein is CASSQGLAGETQYF.